A selection of T cell receptor beta chains follows, all from one sample in a study of vaccination and CD4 T cells after COVID-19. What these receptors recognize is not known. In TCRdb, the PCR reads were re-called with MiXCR into one record per CDR3 protein. The sample shows some 23,000 distinct CDR3 sequences, 67% of them seen only once. Sequenced material: CD4+ T cells from blood, cultured in vitro, taken after SARS-CoV-2 vaccination. All receptors come from a human donor who received a COVID-19 vaccine. CDR3s include the opening cysteine and the closing phenylalanine or tryptophan. Fields, in order: V gene, CDR3 length, J gene, CDR3 protein.

v_gene: TRBV10-3
len: 15
j_gene: TRBJ1-5
CDR3aa: CAISDSQARNQPQHF

v_gene: TRBV18
len: 14
j_gene: TRBJ1-1
CDR3aa: CASSPKQGGTEAFF

v_gene: TRBV4-2
len: 16
j_gene: TRBJ2-7
CDR3aa: CASSQELAGASYEQYF

v_gene: TRBV19
len: 14
j_gene: TRBJ2-2
CDR3aa: CASSIKGGTGELFF

v_gene: TRBV18
len: 18
j_gene: TRBJ2-1
CDR3aa: CASSPLAPGQGASHEQFF

v_gene: TRBV19
len: 15
j_gene: TRBJ2-7
CDR3aa: CASSPASGSSYEQYF

v_gene: TRBV12-3/TRBV12-4
len: 14
j_gene: TRBJ1-1
CDR3aa: CASSRGGLNTEAFF

v_gene: TRBV7-2
len: 15
j_gene: TRBJ1-1
CDR3aa: CASSLAGGRVTEAFF

v_gene: TRBV6-5
len: 15
j_gene: TRBJ2-5
CDR3aa: CASSWRAGGQETQYF

v_gene: TRBV7-2
len: 20
j_gene: TRBJ2-5
CDR3aa: CASSPDRPLAGGTNQETQYF

v_gene: TRBV12-3/TRBV12-4
len: 12
j_gene: TRBJ2-3
CDR3aa: CASSPDSPSQYF

v_gene: TRBV24-1
len: 13
j_gene: TRBJ2-2
CDR3aa: CATRARGLGELFF

v_gene: TRBV6-5
len: 16
j_gene: TRBJ2-7
CDR3aa: CASSYYLGSRTYEQYF

v_gene: TRBV5-1
len: 17
j_gene: TRBJ2-3
CDR3aa: CASSSTSGGASADTQYF

v_gene: TRBV2
len: 14
j_gene: TRBJ1-2
CDR3aa: CASTRSAGGDGYTF

v_gene: TRBV6-1
len: 15
j_gene: TRBJ1-3
CDR3aa: CASSELGGQGNTIYF

v_gene: TRBV19
len: 14
j_gene: TRBJ1-6
CDR3aa: CASSRRDSYSPLHF

v_gene: TRBV7-8
len: 15
j_gene: TRBJ2-5
CDR3aa: CPSSLGTSGEETQYF

v_gene: TRBV7-3
len: 15
j_gene: TRBJ2-7
CDR3aa: CASSIDGGVSYEQYF

v_gene: TRBV19
len: 15
j_gene: TRBJ2-3
CDR3aa: CASSIRGGSTDTQYF

v_gene: TRBV30
len: 13
j_gene: TRBJ1-5
CDR3aa: CAWSVQSNQPQHF

v_gene: TRBV7-2
len: 14
j_gene: TRBJ2-7
CDR3aa: CASSLALTSYEQYF

v_gene: TRBV6-5
len: 16
j_gene: TRBJ1-4
CDR3aa: CASSYSGRISNEKLFF

v_gene: TRBV19
len: 15
j_gene: TRBJ1-2
CDR3aa: CASTKDRVYLYGYTF

v_gene: TRBV6-5
len: 15
j_gene: TRBJ2-5
CDR3aa: CASSYGRRYQETQYF

v_gene: TRBV2
len: 14
j_gene: TRBJ1-2
CDR3aa: CASSPTSGVYGYTF

v_gene: TRBV20-1
len: 14
j_gene: TRBJ2-3
CDR3aa: CSAPVGQGKNTQYF

v_gene: TRBV24-1
len: 15
j_gene: TRBJ2-3
CDR3aa: CATSDPRLVTDTQYF

v_gene: TRBV5-4
len: 13
j_gene: TRBJ1-2
CDR3aa: CASSVAGDYGYTF

v_gene: TRBV5-4
len: 12
j_gene: TRBJ2-2
CDR3aa: CASSLVVGELFF

v_gene: TRBV19
len: 14
j_gene: TRBJ1-5
CDR3aa: CASRKQGGNQPQHF

v_gene: TRBV27
len: 19
j_gene: TRBJ2-7
CDR3aa: CASSSHTPNWRVRSYEQYF

v_gene: TRBV20-1
len: 17
j_gene: TRBJ1-2
CDR3aa: CSARGRDRGLVGYGYTF

v_gene: TRBV24-1
len: 15
j_gene: TRBJ1-2
CDR3aa: CATSDPGTGDYGYTF

v_gene: TRBV7-8
len: 17
j_gene: TRBJ1-4
CDR3aa: CASSFSGGGQGDEKLFF

v_gene: TRBV12-5
len: 15
j_gene: TRBJ1-5
CDR3aa: CASGLGTGVYQPQHF

v_gene: TRBV28
len: 13
j_gene: TRBJ2-5
CDR3aa: CASSFIGPETQYF

v_gene: TRBV21-1
len: 14
j_gene: TRBJ2-1
CDR3aa: CASSTQTVRNEQFF

v_gene: TRBV24-1
len: 14
j_gene: TRBJ1-2
CDR3aa: CATSDTGQGYGYTF

v_gene: TRBV24-1
len: 15
j_gene: TRBJ2-3
CDR3aa: CATSDPQGGTDTQYF

v_gene: TRBV18
len: 15
j_gene: TRBJ1-1
CDR3aa: CASSLNLDRDTEAFF

v_gene: TRBV7-8
len: 15
j_gene: TRBJ1-2
CDR3aa: CASSLAHGTGYGYTF

v_gene: TRBV20-1
len: 14
j_gene: TRBJ2-3
CDR3aa: CSASLPQDTDTQYF

v_gene: TRBV12-3/TRBV12-4
len: 14
j_gene: TRBJ1-4
CDR3aa: CASSTGTGVEKLFF

v_gene: TRBV6-1
len: 14
j_gene: TRBJ1-2
CDR3aa: CASSDPGRVVGYTF

v_gene: TRBV6-2/TRBV6-3
len: 15
j_gene: TRBJ2-7
CDR3aa: CASSWPTRLRNEQYF

v_gene: TRBV11-1
len: 14
j_gene: TRBJ2-3
CDR3aa: CASSLDRVGDTQYF

v_gene: TRBV7-6
len: 13
j_gene: TRBJ2-7
CDR3aa: CASSRSGSYEQYF

v_gene: TRBV20-1
len: 16
j_gene: TRBJ1-2
CDR3aa: CSARGQRGIGRYGYTF

v_gene: TRBV7-6
len: 15
j_gene: TRBJ1-2
CDR3aa: CASSPVVTGGYGYTF

v_gene: TRBV2
len: 14
j_gene: TRBJ2-1
CDR3aa: CASSRTSGDNEQFF

v_gene: TRBV6-1
len: 16
j_gene: TRBJ2-3
CDR3aa: CASSPEAGVLTDTQYF

v_gene: TRBV19
len: 12
j_gene: TRBJ1-2
CDR3aa: CASQNNNYGYTF

v_gene: TRBV7-9
len: 15
j_gene: TRBJ2-3
CDR3aa: CASSLLAGGGDTQYF

v_gene: TRBV23-1
len: 16
j_gene: TRBJ2-3
CDR3aa: CASSPSGLSSTDTQYF

v_gene: TRBV29-1
len: 15
j_gene: TRBJ1-2
CDR3aa: CSVEESGMGYSGYTF

v_gene: TRBV2
len: 15
j_gene: TRBJ1-5
CDR3aa: CASRTDRGSNQPQHF